Presented here are 16 T cell receptor beta chains from one specimen sequenced in a study of T cells in Graves' hyperthyroidism and ophthalmopathy. Regions amplified from RNA transcripts were the TCR beta CDR3 regions. The HTBI primer set was used in a first-round RT-PCR of the TCR CDR3. TCRdb used MiXCR to reprocess the multiplex PCR reads, holding one entry per CDR3 protein. This table holds approximately 400,000 distinct CDR3 sequences, more than 13% found once. Sequencing input: blood. The receptor set was obtained from a woman younger than 45 with Graves' hyperthyroidism.

The chain recombines TRBV3-1 with TRBJ2-2; D gene unclear. V was clipped by 1 base and J by 8 bases, with 8 bases between them. CDR1 and CDR2 (germline): LGHDT, YNNKEL (reference sequence). The CDR3 loop spans 13 amino acids. The CDR3 loop is CASSQAMQGELFF. For the CDR3, the DNA is TGTGCCAGCAGCCAAGCGATGCAGGGGGAGCTGTTTTTT.

The chain employs TRBV5-1 and TRBJ2-1, with D maybe TRBD2 (6 bases). Germline lookup yields CDR1 SGHRS and CDR2 YFSETQ. Trimming removed 0 bases at V and 7 bases at J, with 17 bases between. The CDR3 runs 16 residues. DNA for the CDR3: TGCGCCAGCAGCTTGGAAATGAGGCGGGGCACAAATGAGCAGTTCTTC. Its translation is CASSLEMRRGTNEQFF.

This clonotype appeared many times. This chain connects TRBV10-3 to TRBJ1-5, with 12 bases lining up with TRBD1. This CDR3 has 16 amino acids. Losses at the gene ends were 6 bases for V and 3 bases for J; bases not matched to a gene: 6. The germline gives CDR1 ENHRY, CDR2 SYGVKD. CDR3 DNA: TGTGCCATCAGCCTGGGACAGGGGGCGTTCAATCAGCCCCAGCATTTT. Translation gives CAISLGQGAFNQPQHF.

The chain couples TRBV20-1 to TRBJ2-2; 10 positions match TRBD1. Germline CDR1 is DFQATT and CDR2 is SNEGSKA (reference sequence). The V and J ends lost 8 bases and 5 bases, in that order; junction bases with no gene match: 8. The CDR3 is 14 amino acids. The CDR3 DNA reads as TGCAGTACCCTGACAGGGGGCGGGACCGGGGAGCTGTTTTTT. It translates to CSTLTGGGTGELFF.

The sample holds many counts of this clonotype. This rearrangement joins TRBV7-2 to TRBJ2-2; 9 nucleotides line up with TRBD1. Per the germline V gene, CDR1 is SGHTA and CDR2 is FQGNSA. After removal of 5 bases from V and 7 bases from J, the junction contained 8 bases not matched to a gene. The CDR3 loop spans 15 amino acids. The CDR3 region is CASSPRTGEGGELFF. The CDR3 coding sequence is TGTGCCAGCAGCCCCCGGACAGGGGAGGGCGGGGAGCTGTTTTTT.

The chain employs TRBV2 and TRBJ1-1; D may be TRBD1 (5 bases). The length of the CDR3 is 14 residues. V was pared by 6 bases and J by 1 base, with 12 bases between. Germline assignment: CDR1 SNHLY and CDR2 FYNNEI. The CDR3 sequence: CASRWRGQNTEAFF. In DNA form, the CDR3 reads TGTGCCAGCAGGTGGCGCGGACAGAACACTGAAGCTTTCTTT.

The chain employs TRBV12-3 or TRBV12-4 and TRBJ2-1, with 8 bases fitting TRBD2. This CDR3 contains 16 residues. The J segment lost 8 bases and the V segment lost 3 bases, leaving 12 bases of the junction unmatched. In DNA, the CDR3 is TGTGCCAGCAGTTTGGGGATAGCGGGGTATGGGGATGAGCAGTTCTTC. It codes for CASSLGIAGYGDEQFF.

The CDR3 coding sequence is TGTGCCAGCAGCGCTGAACTAGCGGGACACTCTGGGGCCAACGTCCTGACTTTC. This encodes CASSAELAGHSGANVLTF. The V call is TRBV9, the J call TRBJ2-6, with TRBD2 identical over 10 bases. V was pared by 3 bases and J by 0 bases, with 6 bases of the junction left unmatched. The CDR3 is made up of 18 amino acids. Germline CDR1 SGDLS, CDR2 YYNGEE.

Many counts were recorded for this clonotype. The chain recombines TRBV18 with TRBJ2-2; 14 positions match TRBD2. J lost 5 bases, V lost 3 bases, and 2 bases had no gene match. The CDR3 extends over 16 amino acids. Germline CDR1 and CDR2: KGHSH and LQKENI. CDR3 DNA: TGTGCCAGCTCACCGGGGACTAGCGGGAGAACCGGGGAGCTGTTTTTT. The encoded protein is CASSPGTSGRTGELFF.

This clonotype was recorded many times. The chain is built from TRBV30 and TRBJ2-1, with TRBD2 identical over 10 bases. CDR1 and CDR2 (germline): GTSNPN, SVGIG (reference sequence). This CDR3 is built from 15 residues. Unmatched junction bases numbered 10, after V lost 3 bases and J lost 8 bases. Here the CDR3 reads CAWRPMSGRGYEQFF. The CDR3 nucleotides are TGTGCCTGGAGACCCATGAGCGGGAGGGGATATGAGCAGTTCTTC. Using reference TRBV30 and TRBJ2-1 for the parts outside the CDR3, the full variable domain is SQTIHQWPATLVQPVGSPLSLECTVEGTSNPNLYWYRQAAGRGLQLLFYSVGIGQISSEVPQNLSASRPQDRQFILSSKKLLLSDSGFYLCAWRPMSGRGYEQFFGPGTRLTVL.

V usage is TRBV30 and J usage is TRBJ2-3, with D hard to call. Trimming shortened V by 0 bases and J by 4 bases, and 8 bases separated the two germline ends. Germline CDR1 is GTSNPN and CDR2 is SVGIG (reference sequence). The CDR3 spans 13 residues. The chain's CDR3 is CAWSVGGSDTQYF. CDR3 coding DNA: TGTGCCTGGAGTGTTGGCGGTTCAGATACGCAGTATTTT.

The sample holds many counts of this clonotype. The V and J genes are TRBV5-5 and TRBJ1-5; D unresolved. Germline CDR1 and CDR2: SGHKS and YYEKEE (reference sequence). The CDR3 totals 15 residues. V was shortened by 0 bases and J by 0 bases, with 7 bases between the two germline ends. The CDR3 here is CASSLGPSSNQPQHF. DNA for the CDR3: TGTGCCAGCAGCTTGGGACCGAGTAGCAATCAGCCCCAGCATTTT.

In the case of this clonotype: A read error may produce the germline difference seen at one junction end. The chain couples TRBV6-2 or TRBV6-3 to TRBJ2-1; 12 nucleotides match TRBD2. Germline CDR1 is MNHEY and CDR2 is SVGEGT. The CDR3 is made up of 19 amino acids. CDR3 bases: TGTGCCAGCAGTTACCAGACTAGCGGGGGACCCCCTTCCTACAATGAGCAGTCCTTC. Amino acid sequence: CASSYQTSGGPPSYNEQSF.

This clonotype was observed a handful of times. The genes are TRBV4-1 and TRBJ2-3; 10 bases are shared with TRBD2. This CDR3 has 16 residues. Germline assignment: CDR1 MGHRA and CDR2 YSYEKL. The V gene end was trimmed by 4 bases and the J gene end by 5 bases; junction bases not matched to a gene: 9. The CDR3 loop reads CASSPQLAGVVDTQYF. The CDR3 nucleotides read TGCGCCAGCAGCCCCCAGCTAGCGGGAGTGGTAGATACGCAGTATTTT.

In this sample, this clonotype turned up many times. The V gene is TRBV28, the J gene TRBJ1-1, with a weak D call TRBD1 (6 bases). Trimming pared 3 bases from V and 7 bases from J, leaving 18 bases between. Looked up from germline, CDR1 is MDHEN and CDR2 is SYDVKM. The CDR3 extends over 15 amino acids. This CDR3 reads CASSFLTGKGGEAFF. The CDR3 coding sequence is TGTGCCAGCAGTTTTCTCACGGGGAAGGGGGGTGAAGCTTTCTTT.

This clonotype was detected ten times or more. V usage is TRBV5-1 and J usage is TRBJ2-3, with TRBD2 identical over 7 bases. The CDR3 is 15 amino acids. V lost 0 bases, J lost 2 bases, and 3 bases stayed unmatched. Germline loops: CDR1 SGHRS, CDR2 YFSETQ. The chain's CDR3 is CASSLGGRATDTQYF. CDR3 nucleotide sequence: TGCGCCAGCAGCTTGGGAGGGAGGGCCACAGATACGCAGTATTTT.